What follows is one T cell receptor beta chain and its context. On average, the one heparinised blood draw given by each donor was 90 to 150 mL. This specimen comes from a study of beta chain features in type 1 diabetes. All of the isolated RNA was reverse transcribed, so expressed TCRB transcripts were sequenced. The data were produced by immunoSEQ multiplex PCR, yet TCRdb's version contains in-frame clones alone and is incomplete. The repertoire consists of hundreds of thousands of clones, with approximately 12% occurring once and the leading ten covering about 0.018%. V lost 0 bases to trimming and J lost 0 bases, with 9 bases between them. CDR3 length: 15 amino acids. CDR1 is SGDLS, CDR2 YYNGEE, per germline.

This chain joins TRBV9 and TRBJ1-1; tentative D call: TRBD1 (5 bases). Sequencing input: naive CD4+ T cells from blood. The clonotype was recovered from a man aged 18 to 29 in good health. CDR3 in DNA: TGTGCCAGCAGCGTAGAAGGACACCTGAACACTGAAGCTTTCTTT. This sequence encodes CASSVEGHLNTEAFF.